What follows describes a single T cell receptor (beta chain). Its cognate antigen is unknown. The data are from a study of shared clonotypes between healthy human individuals. Study-level findings and limits: Memory subsets generally showed smaller estimated richness than naive subsets did. The donor pool, a small one, limited the genetic and exposure-history diversity represented.

CDR3 length: 17 residues. Trimming took off 0 bases at V and 0 bases at J, with 12 bases between the two ends. CDR1 and CDR2 (germline): LGHNA, YNFKEQ. Naive CD8 isolation took CD45RO-negative cells positively selected for CCR7 and excluded terminally differentiated effector memory CD45RA+ cells. Data came from immunoSEQ multiplex PCR; TCRdb stores just in-frame clones and leaves some out. The top ten clones hold under 1.5% of a sample with roughly 2,000,000 clones, approximately 94% of them seen once. J is TRBJ1-3 and V is TRBV4-2; D gene unclear. Sequencing used naive CD8+ T cells sorted from blood. The sequence came from a man between 18 and 35 years old in good health. The CDR3 region has the DNA TGTGCCAGCAGCCAAGATCTCGCAGGTCTCTCTGGAAACACCATATATTTT. This sequence encodes CASSQDLAGLSGNTIYF.